Below, 20 T cell receptor beta chains from the same sample are listed, as sequenced in a study of a mutant IDH1 vaccine in newly diagnosed glioma. These receptors have no identified antigens. Sample time point: week 35, safety follow-up. Mutant IDH1 20-mer peptide, at 300 ug, made up each vaccine dose, with topical imiquimod. TCRdb keeps only in-frame clones here, not all; method: immunoSEQ multiplex PCR. In the table there are 70,000 or so clones, 85% to 90% of which are singletons. Sequences were derived from PBMCs, sampled from a glioma patient whose treatment included an IDH1 peptide vaccine. Every receptor here comes from a man aged 30 to 39 with glioma.

This clone was observed a single time. The chain recombines TRBV7-2 with TRBJ2-7; TRBD1 matches at 8 bases. The CDR3 runs to 13 residues. Germline CDR1 and CDR2: SGHTA and FQGNSA. V lost 1 base to trimming and J lost 7 bases; unmatched junction nucleotides: 3. CDR3 DNA: TGTGCCAGCAGCTTAGGCAGGGGGCAAGAGCAGTACTTC. Protein sequence: CASSLGRGQEQYF.

This clone was seen a few times. CDR3 sequence reads: CASSYPSLEFDLSVGELFF. CDR3 DNA: TGTGCCAGCAGTTACCCCAGTTTAGAATTTGACCTCTCTGTCGGGGAGCTGTTTTTT. The J gene is TRBJ2-2, the V gene TRBV28; the D is unclear. The V gene lost 4 bases and the J gene lost 7 bases, with 28 bases spanning the gap. Germline loops: CDR1 MDHEN, CDR2 SYDVKM. This CDR3 contains 19 residues.

The rearrangement links TRBV28 to TRBJ1-6, with 8 bases identical to TRBD1. The CDR3 contains 14 residues. V dropped 7 bases and J dropped 7; count of bases not matched to a gene: 6. The germline V gene encodes CDR1 MDHEN and CDR2 SYDVKM. The CDR3 sequence: CASTPGGANSPLHF. CDR3 nucleotides: TGTGCCAGCACCCCAGGGGGCGCGAATTCACCCCTCCACTTT.

This chain uses TRBV19 with TRBJ2-5; 12 nucleotides match TRBD1. The CDR3 spans 16 residues. Trimming removed 4 bases from V and 5 bases from J; junction bases left unmatched: 8. Germline V CDR1 and CDR2: LNHDA, SQIVND (reference sequence). This CDR3 reads CASSRPGQGAGETQYF. The CDR3 nucleotides read TGTGCCAGTAGTAGACCGGGACAGGGGGCGGGGGAGACCCAGTACTTC.

As for this clone: The identical CDR3 is also encoded by other nucleotide sequences in the sample. The genes are TRBV30 and TRBJ2-1; possible D gene TRBD2, 5 bases. Trimming took off 5 bases at V and 2 bases at J, with 16 bases between the two ends. The CDR3 loop spans 15 amino acids. From germline, CDR1 is GTSNPN and CDR2 SVGIG (reference sequence). For the CDR3, the DNA is TGTGCCTGGTGGGGAGTCCCGGTTCCCTACAATGAGCAGTTCTTC. This sequence encodes CAWWGVPVPYNEQFF.

The rearrangement joins TRBV25-1 to TRBJ1-5; 7 bases line up with TRBD1. CDR1 MGHDK and CDR2 SYGVNS come from the germline V gene. J lost 7 bases, V lost 6 bases, and 9 bases had no gene match. This CDR3 comprises 14 residues. This chain's CDR3 is CASSQGGRAQPQHF. The CDR3 bases are TGTGCCAGCAGCCAGGGGGGGAGGGCGCAGCCCCAGCATTTT.

This clone was counted a single time. This same CDR3 is encoded by further DNA sequences in the sample. The V gene is TRBV7-2, the J gene TRBJ1-1; D ambiguous. Germline V CDR1 and CDR2: SGHTA, FQGNSA. CDR3 length: 15 amino acids. Deletions cut 1 base from V and 0 bases from J, with 9 bases between. CDR3 loop: CASSLGLGMNTEAFF. For the CDR3, the DNA is TGTGCCAGCAGCTTAGGCCTGGGAATGAACACTGAAGCTTTCTTT.

This clone has a single count. The chain uses TRBV7-9 and TRBJ2-6; TRBD1 matches 9 bases. The germline gives CDR1 SEHNR, CDR2 FQNEAQ (reference sequence). The CDR3 runs 16 residues. The J segment lost 2 bases and the V segment lost 2 bases, leaving 1 base of the junction unmatched. The CDR3 is CASSLRTGAGANVLTF. As DNA, the CDR3 is TGTGCCAGCAGCTTAAGGACAGGGGCTGGGGCCAACGTCCTGACTTTC.

About this clone: Other DNA sequences in this sample translate to the same CDR3. The chain recombines TRBV18 with TRBJ2-1; no firm D call. The CDR3 length is 14 residues. Per germline, CDR1 KGHSH and CDR2 LQKENI. V was pared by 6 bases and J by 9 bases, with 18 bases between. CDR3 protein: CASSTIRNQAEQFF. CDR3 in DNA: TGTGCCAGCTCTACCATACGAAATCAGGCTGAGCAGTTCTTC. The variable domain in full, with the rest retrieved from reference TRBV18 and TRBJ2-1, is NAGVMQNPRHLVRRRGQEARLRCSPMKGHSHVYWYRQLPEEGLKFMVYLQKENIIDESGMPKERFSAEFPKEGPSILRIQQVVRGDSAAYFCASSTIRNQAEQFFGPGTRLTVL.

The rearrangement uses TRBV11-2 and TRBJ2-1; 9 bases map to TRBD2. Germline trimming cut 8 bases from V and 7 bases from J; bases unmatched to any gene: 12. The CDR3 runs 15 residues. Germline loops: CDR1 SGHAT, CDR2 FQNNGV. CDR3 residues: CASRGRREGRNEQFF. CDR3 sequence (DNA): TGTGCCAGCCGGGGGAGGCGGGAGGGCCGAAATGAGCAGTTCTTC.

The rearrangement joins TRBV28 to TRBJ2-5; D perhaps matches TRBD2 (6 bases). This CDR3 has 15 amino acids. CDR1 is MDHEN and CDR2 is SYDVKM in the germline V gene. V gave up 6 bases and J gave up 5 bases, with 19 bases separating them. The chain's CDR3 is CASRTGSASRETQYF. Here the CDR3 DNA reads TGTGCCAGCAGGACCGGGAGTGCTAGCAGGGAGACCCAGTACTTC.

This chain uses TRBV30 with TRBJ2-3; D call uncertain. Trimming left V 2 bases short and J 1 base short, with 10 bases between. CDR1 is GTSNPN, CDR2 SVGIG, per germline (reference sequence). The CDR3 is made up of 14 amino acids. This CDR3 is CAWSRAGGTDTQYF. CDR3 DNA: TGTGCCTGGAGTCGGGCCGGAGGCACAGATACGCAGTATTTT.

V gene TRBV7-9 combines with J gene TRBJ2-3; maybe TRBD2 (6 bases). The V gene lost 4 bases and the J gene lost 1 base, with 6 bases spanning the gap. Germline lookup yields CDR1 SEHNR and CDR2 FQNEAQ (reference sequence). There are 13 residues in the CDR3. CDR3 region: CASSWGGTDTQYF. CDR3 nucleotides: TGTGCCAGCAGCTGGGGGGGCACAGATACGCAGTATTTT.

The count of this clone is one. The rearrangement joins TRBV18 to TRBJ1-5; D not certain. V was pared by 5 bases and J by 0 bases, with 14 bases between. Germline-derived CDR1 and CDR2 are KGHSH and LQKENI. The CDR3 sequence is 16 residues long. The CDR3 region is CASSGRAAASNQPQHF. The CDR3 region has the DNA TGTGCCAGCTCAGGCCGGGCTGCGGCTAGCAATCAGCCCCAGCATTTT.

J is TRBJ2-7 and V is TRBV14, with TRBD1 matching 7 bases. The germline gives CDR1 SGHDN, CDR2 FVKESK. The CDR3 is made up of 13 amino acids. The V segment lost 3 bases and the J segment 6 bases; nucleotides outside the gene matches: 5. The CDR3 DNA reads as TGTGCCAGCAGCCACTACCGACAGGGCGAGCAGTACTTC. It codes for CASSHYRQGEQYF.

DNA for the CDR3: TGCGCCAGCAGCTTGCCCCAGGCACAGAACTATGGCTACACCTTC. Translating gives CASSLPQAQNYGYTF. V and J are TRBV5-1 and TRBJ1-2; unclear D gene. This CDR3 has 15 amino acids. The germline V gene encodes CDR1 SGHRS and CDR2 YFSETQ. Trimming shortened V by 1 base and J by 2 bases, and 12 bases separated the two germline ends.

J is TRBJ1-2 and V is TRBV30; a possible D gene is TRBD1 (6 bases). This CDR3 spans 11 amino acids. The germline CDR1 and CDR2 sequences are GTSNPN and SVGIG (reference sequence). Between the trimmed V and J ends, which lost 8 bases and 4 bases, there was a span of 11 bases. The CDR3 region has the DNA TGTGCCCGTGGGGGGCTCTATGGCTACACCTTC. It encodes CARGGLYGYTF. Supplemented by reference TRBV30 and TRBJ1-2, the full variable domain reads SQTIHQWPATLVQPVGSPLSLECTVEGTSNPNLYWYRQAAGRGLQLLFYSVGIGQISSEVPQNLSASRPQDRQFILSSKKLLLSDSGFYLCARGGLYGYTFGSGTRLTVV.

This chain links TRBV6-6 with TRBJ2-3; 11 positions agree with TRBD1. CDR1 is MNHNY, CDR2 SVGAGI, per germline (reference sequence). The CDR3 has 15 amino acids. V trimming: 2 bases; J trimming: 3 bases; junction bases outside the gene matches: 1. This CDR3 is CASSYRDRGTDTQYF. CDR3 nucleotide sequence: TGTGCCAGCAGTTACAGGGACAGGGGGACAGATACGCAGTATTTT.

Only one count was recorded for this clone. The genes are TRBV5-5 and TRBJ1-1; the match to TRBD1 covers 8 bases. Germline CDR1 and CDR2: SGHKS and YYEKEE (reference sequence). The CDR3 extends over 15 amino acids. V shed 3 bases, J shed 1 base, and the junction held 5 bases outside the gene matches. The CDR3 DNA reads TGTGCCAGCAGCTCTCCGACAGGGGAGAACACTGAAGCTTTCTTT. Amino acid sequence: CASSSPTGENTEAFF. Variable domain in full (rest from reference TRBV5-5 and TRBJ1-1): DAGVTQSPTHLIKTRGQQVTLRCSPISGHKSVSWYQQVLGQGPQFIFQYYEKEERGRGNFPDRFSARQFPNYSSELNVNALLLGDSALYLCASSSPTGENTEAFFGQGTRLTVV.

This chain links TRBV18 with TRBJ1-1; D gene unclear. The length of the CDR3 is 13 residues. V lost 5 bases to trimming and J lost 1 base, with 8 bases between them. CDR1 and CDR2 from the germline V gene are KGHSH and LQKENI. The CDR3 reads CASSDDQNTEAFF. In nucleotides, the CDR3 is TGTGCCAGCTCAGACGATCAGAACACTGAAGCTTTCTTT.